This T cell receptor (beta chain) was sequenced during a study of vaccination effects on CD4 cells after COVID-19. Study-wide findings and caveats: There were few convalescent patients in the study and no early post-infection timepoints.

This CDR3 spans 14 amino acids. Trimming stripped 0 bases from V and 4 bases from J, with 7 bases between. Per the germline V gene, CDR1 is MNHEY and CDR2 is SVGAGI. Antigen-specific CD4+ T cell clonotypes were called by their expansion after viral peptide-pool culture in ViraFEST. The culture ran for about 11 days, and then CD4+ T cells were isolated. A note on this clone: What it recognizes is unknown.

The method was immunoSEQ multiplex PCR; TCRdb's version includes in-frame clones alone and lacks a portion of them. Among about 61,000 clones listed, roughly 81% were seen once. The receptor comes from a human donor who received a COVID-19 vaccine. The V call is TRBV6-5, the J call TRBJ1-5, with D unresolved. Sequencing was performed on CD4+ T cells from PBMCs cultured with HCoV-229E spike peptides, taken before COVID-19 vaccination. The CDR3 here is CASSYSRENQPQHF. The CDR3 nucleotides read TGTGCCAGCAGTTACTCAAGGGAGAATCAGCCCCAGCATTTT.